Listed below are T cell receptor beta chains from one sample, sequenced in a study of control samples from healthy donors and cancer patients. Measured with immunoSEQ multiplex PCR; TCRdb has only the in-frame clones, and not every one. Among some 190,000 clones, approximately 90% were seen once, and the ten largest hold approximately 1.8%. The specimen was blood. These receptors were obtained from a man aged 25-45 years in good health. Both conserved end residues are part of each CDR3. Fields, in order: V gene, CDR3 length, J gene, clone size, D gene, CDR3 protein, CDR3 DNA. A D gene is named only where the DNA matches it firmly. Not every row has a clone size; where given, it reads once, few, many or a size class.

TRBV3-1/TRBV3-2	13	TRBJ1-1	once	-	CASSQGGFTEAFF	TGTGCCAGCAGCCAGGGGGGATTCACTGAAGCTTTCTTT
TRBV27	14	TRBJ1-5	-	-	CASSLNRAAQPQHF	TGTGCCAGCAGCCTCAACAGGGCGGCTCAGCCCCAGCATTTT
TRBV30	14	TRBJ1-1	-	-	CAWRSLRANTEAFF	TGTGCCTGGAGGTCCCTGCGGGCGAACACTGAAGCTTTCTTT
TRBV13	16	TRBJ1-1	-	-	CASSSEGFSRNTEAFF	TGTGCCAGCAGCTCAGAGGGGTTTAGTAGGAACACTGAAGCTTTCTTT
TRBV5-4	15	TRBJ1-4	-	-	CASSTGGLANEKLFF	TGTGCCAGCAGCACGGGGGGGCTAGCTAATGAAAAACTGTTTTTT
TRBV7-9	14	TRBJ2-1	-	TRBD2	CASSVLAGENEQFF	TGTGCCAGCAGCGTACTAGCGGGGGAGAATGAGCAGTTCTTC
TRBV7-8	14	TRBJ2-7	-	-	CASSLWAYADEQYF	TGTGCCAGCAGCTTATGGGCCTACGCAGACGAGCAGTACTTC
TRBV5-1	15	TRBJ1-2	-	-	CASSLDGQMNYGYTF	TGCGCCAGCAGCTTGGACGGACAAATGAACTATGGCTACACCTTC
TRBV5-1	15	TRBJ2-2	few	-	CASSLVTHRSGELFF	TGCGCCAGCAGCTTGGTGACCCACCGGAGCGGGGAGCTGTTTTTT
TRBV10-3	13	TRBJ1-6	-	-	CATRGSLGSPLHF	TGTGCCACTCGGGGGTCTTTGGGTTCACCCCTCCACTTT
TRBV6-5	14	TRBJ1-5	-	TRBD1	CASYGQVRSQPQHF	TGTGCCAGCTATGGACAGGTTCGGAGTCAGCCCCAGCATTTT
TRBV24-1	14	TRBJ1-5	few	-	CATQGVADNQPQHF	TGTGCCACCCAAGGGGTGGCAGACAATCAGCCCCAGCATTTT
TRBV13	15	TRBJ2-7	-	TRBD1	CASSLGTGATYEQYF	TGTGCCAGCAGCTTAGGGACAGGGGCAACCTACGAGCAGTACTTC
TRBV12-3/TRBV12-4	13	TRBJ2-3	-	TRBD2	CASNGGGTDTQYF	TGTGCCAGCAATGGGGGGGGCACAGATACGCAGTATTTT
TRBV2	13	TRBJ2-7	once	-	CASSVISGYEQYF	TGTGCCAGCAGTGTTATCAGCGGCTACGAGCAGTACTTC
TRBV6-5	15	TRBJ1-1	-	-	CASSYSWQPNTEAFF	TGTGCCAGCAGTTACTCGTGGCAGCCGAACACTGAAGCTTTCTTT
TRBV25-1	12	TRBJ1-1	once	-	CASSDGRTEAFF	TGTGCCAGCAGTGACGGGCGGACTGAAGCTTTCTTT
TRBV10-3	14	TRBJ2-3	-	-	CAISDTPAADTQYF	TGTGCCATCAGTGACACTCCTGCGGCGGATACGCAGTATTTT
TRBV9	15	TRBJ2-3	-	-	CASSVGGGGTDTQYF	TGTGCCAGCAGCGTAGGTGGGGGTGGCACAGATACGCAGTATTTT